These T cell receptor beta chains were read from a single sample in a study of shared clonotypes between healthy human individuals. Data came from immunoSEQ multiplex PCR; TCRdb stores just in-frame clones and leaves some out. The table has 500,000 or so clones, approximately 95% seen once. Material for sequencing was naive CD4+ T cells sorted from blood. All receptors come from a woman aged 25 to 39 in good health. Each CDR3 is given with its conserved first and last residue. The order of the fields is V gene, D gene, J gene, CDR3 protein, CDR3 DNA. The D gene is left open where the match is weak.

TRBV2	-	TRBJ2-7	CASSDGRGANPYEQYF	TGTGCCAGCAGCGACGGCCGGGGCGCAAACCCCTACGAGCAGTACTTC
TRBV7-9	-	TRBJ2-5	CASSLTVQETQYF	TGTGCCAGCAGCTTAACAGTCCAAGAGACCCAGTACTTC
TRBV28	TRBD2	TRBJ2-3	CATWGGSRTDTQYF	TGTGCCACCTGGGGGGGGAGTCGCACAGATACGCAGTATTTT
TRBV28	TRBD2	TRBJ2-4	CASSPQLKREGQNIQYF	TGTGCCAGCAGTCCCCAGCTTAAGCGGGAGGGCCAGAACATTCAGTACTTC
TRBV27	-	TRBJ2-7	CASTPRPGPYEQYF	TGTGCCAGCACCCCACGGCCTGGCCCCTACGAGCAGTACTTC
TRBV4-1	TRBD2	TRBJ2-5	CASSQGTSGSLSETQYF	TGCGCCAGCAGCCAGGGGACTAGCGGGAGTCTGAGTGAGACCCAGTACTTC
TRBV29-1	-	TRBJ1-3	CSVIQGSTGNTIYF	TGCAGCGTTATACAGGGTTCCACTGGAAACACCATATATTTT
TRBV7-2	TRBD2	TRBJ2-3	CASSLGASGIDTQYF	TGTGCCAGCAGCTTGGGGGCTAGCGGGATAGATACGCAGTATTTT
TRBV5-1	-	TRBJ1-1	CASSLGPGNSEAFF	TGCGCCAGCAGCTTGGGCCCAGGGAACTCTGAAGCTTTCTTT
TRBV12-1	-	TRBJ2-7	CASSFLRGYEQYF	TGTGCCAGCAGCTTTCTCAGGGGCTACGAGCAGTACTTC
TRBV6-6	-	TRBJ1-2	CASNLHRGQGGYTF	TGTGCCAGCAACCTACACCGGGGACAAGGTGGCTACACCTTC
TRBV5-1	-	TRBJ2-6	CASSLAGSGANVLTF	TGCGCCAGCAGCTTGGCGGGATCTGGGGCCAACGTCCTGACTTTC
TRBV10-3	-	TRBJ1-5	CAIRGDKSQPQHF	TGTGCCATCAGAGGGGACAAAAGTCAGCCCCAGCATTTT
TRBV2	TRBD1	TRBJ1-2	CASRDRGNSNYGYTF	TGTGCCAGCAGGGACAGGGGCAACTCTAACTATGGCTACACCTTC
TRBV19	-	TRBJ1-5	CASSIRGHYQPQHF	TGTGCCAGTAGTATCAGAGGACACTATCAGCCCCAGCATTTT
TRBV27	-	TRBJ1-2	CASSARHLPNYGYTF	TGTGCCAGCAGTGCACGACACCTACCTAACTATGGCTACACCTTC
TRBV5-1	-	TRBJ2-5	CASSRGDQETQYF	TGCGCCAGCAGCAGGGGAGACCAAGAGACCCAGTACTTC
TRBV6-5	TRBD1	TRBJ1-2	CASSYRGGYTF	TGTGCCAGCAGCTACAGGGGTGGCTACACCTTC
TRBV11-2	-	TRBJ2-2	CASSQTVPGELFF	TGTGCCAGCAGCCAGACAGTACCCGGGGAGCTGTTTTTT
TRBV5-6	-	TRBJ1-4	CASSRPNEKLFF	TGTGCCAGCTCCCGCCCTAATGAAAAACTGTTTTTT
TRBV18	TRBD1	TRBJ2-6	CASGTRGQGVGANVLTF	TGTGCCAGCGGGACCAGGGGGCAAGGGGTCGGGGCCAACGTCCTGACTTTC
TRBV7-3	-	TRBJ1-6	CASSRGHRNSPLHF	TGTGCCAGTTCTCGGGGTCACCGGAATTCACCCCTCCACTTT
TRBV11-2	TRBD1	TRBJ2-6	CASSSTGPGANVLTF	TGTGCCAGCAGCTCGACAGGGCCTGGGGCCAACGTCCTGACTTTC
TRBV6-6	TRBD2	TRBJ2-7	CASSRGGYEQYF	TGTGCCAGCAGTCGGGGGGGCTACGAGCAGTACTTC
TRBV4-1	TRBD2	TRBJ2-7	CASSRQITSGKAYEQYF	TGCGCCAGCAGCCGCCAAATTACTAGCGGGAAAGCCTACGAGCAGTACTTC
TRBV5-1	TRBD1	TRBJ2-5	CASSSTGTGGGETQYF	TGCGCCAGCAGCTCGACCGGGACAGGGGGGGGCGAGACCCAGTACTTC
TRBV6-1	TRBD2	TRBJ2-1	CASRYGTSGYNEQFF	TGTGCCAGCAGATACGGGACTAGCGGTTACAATGAGCAGTTCTTC
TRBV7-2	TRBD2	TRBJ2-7	CASSLRAGLAGTYEQYF	TGTGCCAGCAGCTTAAGGGCGGGACTAGCGGGAACCTACGAGCAGTACTTC